This record covers a single TCR beta chain. Its antigen remains unidentified. The data originate from a study of Tregs in tolerant kidney transplant recipients. TCRdb's copy holds only in-frame clones and misses some; the assay was immunoSEQ multiplex PCR. Found here are about 240,000 clones, around 82% of them singletons; the top ten hold less than 0.75%. After removal of 4 bases from V and 8 bases from J, the junction contained 9 bases not matched to a gene. CDR3 length equals 15 residues. Germline CDR1 is SGDLS and CDR2 is YYNGEE. Findings and caveats of the study: Findings come from small patient numbers and require larger validation.

The sequencing input was CD4+ T cells from blood. V and J are TRBV9 and TRBJ1-4, with TRBD1 matching over 9 bases. The TCR sequence derives from a human donor in good health. CDR3 DNA: TGTGCCAGCAGCTCTCGGACAGGGGTCATAGAAAAACTGTTTTTT. As protein: CASSSRTGVIEKLFF. Together with reference TRBV9 and TRBJ1-4, the CDR3 gives the full variable domain: DSGVTQTPKHLITATGQRVTLRCSPRSGDLSVYWYQQSLDQGLQFLIQYYNGEERAKGNILERFSAQQFPDLHSELNLSSLELGDSALYFCASSSRTGVIEKLFFGSGTQLSVL.